The entry below gives a single T cell receptor (beta chain) sequence along with its context. Under the authors' procedure: Cell counts per sample came from amplifying reference gene primers. Assay used: immunoSEQ multiplex PCR; TCRdb lists only in-frame clones, some missing. Clone size and V and J calls were adopted from that table, with D and trimming inferred from the DNA. The sample yields around 220,000 clones, more than 60% seen once. These data originate in a study of blood T cell repertoires in COVID-19. Looking at the study overall: The United States, Italy and Spain were the sources of the acute and convalescent COVID-19 samples. In each case, the material was cDNA or gDNA derived from T cells, B-cell-depleted T cells, or PBMCs.

This CDR3 is 15 amino acids long. Trimming removed 7 bases from V and 3 bases from J, with 16 bases in between. Germline CDR1 and CDR2: MDHEN and SYDVKM. The specimen was peripheral blood. V usage is TRBV28 and J usage is TRBJ2-1; D is unclear. The clonotype comes from a woman aged 40 to 50 with active or convalescent COVID-19. CDR3 sequence: CASNQAPSLYNEQFF. The CDR3 DNA follows: TGTGCCAGCAACCAGGCCCCCTCCCTCTACAATGAGCAGTTCTTC.